This TCR beta chain was profiled in a study of blood T cell repertoires in COVID-19. Looking at the study overall: Researchers got acute and convalescent COVID-19 samples from the United States, Italy and Spain.

Germline assignment: CDR1 SQVTM and CDR2 ANQGSEA. This CDR3 has 13 amino acids. With V trimmed by 5 bases and J by 4 bases, 5 bases remained unmatched. Under the authors' procedure: Reference gene primer amplification in the assay estimated nucleated cell counts. Here immunoSEQ multiplex PCR was the method, and the copy in TCRdb shows in-frame clones only, minus some. V, J and clone size are taken as reported in that table, and D and trimming were inferred from the DNA itself. Among hundreds of thousands of clones, 90% were seen once, and the ten largest hold around 2.6%. Adults between roughly 18 and 90 years of age took part from 20 to 25 US areas. Recovered status applied to Cohort 3 donors who had two consecutive negative PCRs. It also applied to those with clearance or with symptom resolution.

The V call is TRBV29-1, the J call TRBJ1-1, with 9 bases identical to TRBD1. Sequencing was performed on PBMCs or T cells enriched from blood (not recorded which). The source is a man between 60 and 70 years old who had recovered from COVID-19. The CDR3: CSVSDRGATEAFF. The CDR3, as DNA: TGCAGCGTTTCGGACAGGGGTGCCACTGAAGCTTTCTTT.